These T cell receptor beta chains were read from a single sample in a study of T cell responses to AZD1222 COVID-19 vaccine. Profiled with immunoSEQ multiplex PCR; TCRdb holds only in-frame clones, not every one. This sample carries about 130,000 clones, 70% to 90% of them seen once, and the ten largest clones take 4% to 5%. The sample in question was peripheral blood, obtained on day 0 of AZD1222 vaccination. Receptor source: an adult in good health. Each CDR3 is given with its conserved first and last residue. Fields, in order: CDR3 DNA, CDR3 protein, J gene, clone size, D gene, V gene. D genes are given only for firm matches. For some rows the clone size is stated as once, few or many, or as a class when expanded; others skip it.

CDR3nt: TGTGCCAGCAGCCAAACTGACAGAGCATACGAGCAGTACTTC
CDR3aa: CASSQTDRAYEQYF
j_gene: TRBJ2-7
abundance: once
d_gene: NA
v_gene: TRBV3-1/TRBV3-2

CDR3nt: TGTGCCAGTAGTACTCGGGACATTCTAGTTCCGAGGTTCTTC
CDR3aa: CASSTRDILVPRFF
j_gene: TRBJ2-1
abundance: NA
d_gene: NA
v_gene: TRBV19

CDR3nt: TGTGCCAGCCAATCAGGGGATCAGCCCCAGCATTTT
CDR3aa: CASQSGDQPQHF
j_gene: TRBJ1-5
abundance: NA
d_gene: NA
v_gene: TRBV28

CDR3nt: TGCGCCAGCAGTGAGAGACAGGACGCAGGGAATAATCAGCCCCAGCATTTT
CDR3aa: CASSERQDAGNNQPQHF
j_gene: TRBJ1-5
abundance: NA
d_gene: NA
v_gene: TRBV10-2

CDR3nt: TGTGCCACCACCACTAGCGGCCAAGAGACCCAGTACTTC
CDR3aa: CATTTSGQETQYF
j_gene: TRBJ2-5
abundance: NA
d_gene: TRBD2
v_gene: TRBV3-1/TRBV3-2

CDR3nt: TGCGCCAGCAGCTCCATAGCGGGAATGAACACCGGGGAGCTGTTTTTT
CDR3aa: CASSSIAGMNTGELFF
j_gene: TRBJ2-2
abundance: NA
d_gene: TRBD2
v_gene: TRBV5-1

CDR3nt: TGTGCCAGCAGCTCGGACGGAGGTGATCAGCCCCAGCATTTT
CDR3aa: CASSSDGGDQPQHF
j_gene: TRBJ1-5
abundance: NA
d_gene: NA
v_gene: TRBV11-2

CDR3nt: TGTGCCACCAGCCGGGACTTGAACAATGAGCAGTTCTTC
CDR3aa: CATSRDLNNEQFF
j_gene: TRBJ2-1
abundance: NA
d_gene: NA
v_gene: TRBV15

CDR3nt: TGTGCCAGCAGCTTCGAGGGATGGGATTCACCCCTCCACTTT
CDR3aa: CASSFEGWDSPLHF
j_gene: TRBJ1-6
abundance: NA
d_gene: NA
v_gene: TRBV7-2

CDR3nt: TGTGCCAGCAGGAACACACGACCGGAAAAACTGTTTTTT
CDR3aa: CASRNTRPEKLFF
j_gene: TRBJ1-4
abundance: NA
d_gene: NA
v_gene: TRBV28

CDR3nt: TGTGCCAGCAGCTTGGGGGGTAGCACAGATACGCAGTATTTT
CDR3aa: CASSLGGSTDTQYF
j_gene: TRBJ2-3
abundance: once
d_gene: NA
v_gene: TRBV5-6

CDR3nt: TGTGCCTCCTGGTCGAGAGCTAATGAAAAACTGTTTTTT
CDR3aa: CASWSRANEKLFF
j_gene: TRBJ1-4
abundance: NA
d_gene: NA
v_gene: TRBV6-5

CDR3nt: TGCGCCAGCAGCCATCTGGGGGCCAACGTCCTGACTTTC
CDR3aa: CASSHLGANVLTF
j_gene: TRBJ2-6
abundance: NA
d_gene: NA
v_gene: TRBV4-3

CDR3nt: TGTGCCAGCAGTGAAATACTCATAAATTGGCAGGGTAAGGGCGAAGGCTACACCTTC
CDR3aa: CASSEILINWQGKGEGYTF
j_gene: TRBJ1-2
abundance: once
d_gene: NA
v_gene: TRBV2

CDR3nt: TGCGCCAGCAGCTTGGCCGGGACAGGGGTGTCACCCCTCCACTTT
CDR3aa: CASSLAGTGVSPLHF
j_gene: TRBJ1-6
abundance: NA
d_gene: TRBD1
v_gene: TRBV5-1

CDR3nt: TGCGCCAGCAGCCAAGATCTGGTGAATACGCAGTATTTT
CDR3aa: CASSQDLVNTQYF
j_gene: TRBJ2-3
abundance: once
d_gene: NA
v_gene: TRBV4-3

CDR3nt: TGTGCCAGCAGCAAGGGTATTCGAGGCCGAGTAAATGAAAAACTGTTTTTT
CDR3aa: CASSKGIRGRVNEKLFF
j_gene: TRBJ1-4
abundance: NA
d_gene: NA
v_gene: TRBV21-1

CDR3nt: TGTGCCAGCAGCTCGGACAGTTCACCCCTCCACTTT
CDR3aa: CASSSDSSPLHF
j_gene: TRBJ1-6
abundance: NA
d_gene: NA
v_gene: TRBV5-4

CDR3nt: TGCGCCAGCAGCTTGGAGAAACCGAACGCTGAAGCTTTCTTT
CDR3aa: CASSLEKPNAEAFF
j_gene: TRBJ1-1
abundance: few
d_gene: NA
v_gene: TRBV5-1

CDR3nt: TGTGCCAGCAGCCTCCAACAGGGGCTCTACGAGCAGTACTTC
CDR3aa: CASSLQQGLYEQYF
j_gene: TRBJ2-7
abundance: NA
d_gene: TRBD1
v_gene: TRBV6-5

CDR3nt: TGTGCCAGCAGTCCGAGGGTAGAGACCCAGTACTTC
CDR3aa: CASSPRVETQYF
j_gene: TRBJ2-5
abundance: NA
d_gene: NA
v_gene: TRBV2

CDR3nt: TGTGCCAGCAGTGCCGGACTAGCGGGAGTGGAGACCCAGTACTTC
CDR3aa: CASSAGLAGVETQYF
j_gene: TRBJ2-5
abundance: NA
d_gene: TRBD2
v_gene: TRBV6-2/TRBV6-3

CDR3nt: TGTGCCAGCAGCTTGTCCGGACGCTTCACCGGGGAGCTGTTTTTT
CDR3aa: CASSLSGRFTGELFF
j_gene: TRBJ2-2
abundance: NA
d_gene: NA
v_gene: TRBV5-5

CDR3nt: TGTGCCTGGGGCCCGGCGGGGGCCACAGCTTTCTTT
CDR3aa: CAWGPAGATAFF
j_gene: TRBJ1-1
abundance: NA
d_gene: NA
v_gene: TRBV30

CDR3nt: TGTGCCAGCGGGGACGTGGGCAGGGTACCAGAGACCCAGTACTTC
CDR3aa: CASGDVGRVPETQYF
j_gene: TRBJ2-5
abundance: NA
d_gene: NA
v_gene: TRBV28

CDR3nt: TGTGCCAGCAGGCGGTATGAGCAGTTCTTC
CDR3aa: CASRRYEQFF
j_gene: TRBJ2-1
abundance: NA
d_gene: NA
v_gene: TRBV28

CDR3nt: TGTGCCATCCAGGGATCGGGACAGGGGCCCTTTAACTATGGCTACACCTTC
CDR3aa: CAIQGSGQGPFNYGYTF
j_gene: TRBJ1-2
abundance: NA
d_gene: TRBD1
v_gene: TRBV28

CDR3nt: TGTGCCAGCAGTTCCGGGACAGGTAACACTGAAGCTTTCTTT
CDR3aa: CASSSGTGNTEAFF
j_gene: TRBJ1-1
abundance: NA
d_gene: TRBD1
v_gene: TRBV6-6

CDR3nt: TGTGCCAGCAGTATGGGTCGAAGCAATCAGCCCCAGCATTTT
CDR3aa: CASSMGRSNQPQHF
j_gene: TRBJ1-5
abundance: NA
d_gene: NA
v_gene: TRBV6-2/TRBV6-3

CDR3nt: TGTGCCAGCAGTCAGGGGCCCGGGGAGCTGTTTTTT
CDR3aa: CASSQGPGELFF
j_gene: TRBJ2-2
abundance: NA
d_gene: NA
v_gene: TRBV28

CDR3nt: TGTGCCAGCAGCTCCCCTTATGACAGGGGGGAAGAGACCCAGTACTTC
CDR3aa: CASSSPYDRGEETQYF
j_gene: TRBJ2-5
abundance: NA
d_gene: TRBD1
v_gene: TRBV13

CDR3nt: TGTGCCAGTTTGGGGGCTAACGCCCCCAGGGAGCAGTTCTTC
CDR3aa: CASLGANAPREQFF
j_gene: TRBJ2-1
abundance: NA
d_gene: NA
v_gene: TRBV28

CDR3nt: TGTGCCAGCAGCGTCGACGGATATAGCAATCAGCCCCAGCATTTT
CDR3aa: CASSVDGYSNQPQHF
j_gene: TRBJ1-5
abundance: NA
d_gene: NA
v_gene: TRBV9

CDR3nt: TGTGCCAGCAGTACGGGACAGCTCTATAATTCACCCCTCCACTTT
CDR3aa: CASSTGQLYNSPLHF
j_gene: TRBJ1-6
abundance: NA
d_gene: TRBD1
v_gene: TRBV28

CDR3nt: TGTGCCAGCAGTTCAACTGAAGGACTAGCGGGAGCCCGGAAAGATACGCAGTATTTT
CDR3aa: CASSSTEGLAGARKDTQYF
j_gene: TRBJ2-3
abundance: NA
d_gene: TRBD2
v_gene: TRBV27

CDR3nt: TGTGCCAGCAGGCTGCGGGAATACTCCTACGAGCAGTACTTC
CDR3aa: CASRLREYSYEQYF
j_gene: TRBJ2-7
abundance: NA
d_gene: NA
v_gene: TRBV6-5

CDR3nt: TGTGCCAGCAGTCCCACAGGTTGGAACACTGAAGCTTTCTTT
CDR3aa: CASSPTGWNTEAFF
j_gene: TRBJ1-1
abundance: NA
d_gene: NA
v_gene: TRBV6-2/TRBV6-3

CDR3nt: TGTGCCAGCAGCTTCCTCGGGAGGGACAACTATGGCTACACCTTC
CDR3aa: CASSFLGRDNYGYTF
j_gene: TRBJ1-2
abundance: once
d_gene: NA
v_gene: TRBV7-9

CDR3nt: TGTGCCAGCAGCCCGACAGTGGGTTACAATGAGCAGTTCTTC
CDR3aa: CASSPTVGYNEQFF
j_gene: TRBJ2-1
abundance: NA
d_gene: NA
v_gene: TRBV7-3

CDR3nt: TGTGCCAGCAGTTTAGGCAGAGTCTACGAGCAGTACTTC
CDR3aa: CASSLGRVYEQYF
j_gene: TRBJ2-7
abundance: NA
d_gene: NA
v_gene: TRBV28

CDR3nt: TGTGCCAGCAGCCCCGGACTAGCGGGAGGGTCGAAAAGACCCGGGGAGCTGTTTTTT
CDR3aa: CASSPGLAGGSKRPGELFF
j_gene: TRBJ2-2
abundance: NA
d_gene: TRBD2
v_gene: TRBV13

CDR3nt: TGTGCCAGCAGTTTATCTGCCCGGCCAGAGCAGTTCTTC
CDR3aa: CASSLSARPEQFF
j_gene: TRBJ2-1
abundance: NA
d_gene: NA
v_gene: TRBV27

CDR3nt: TGTGCCAGCAGGCTACAGGGGAACACTGAAGCTTTCTTT
CDR3aa: CASRLQGNTEAFF
j_gene: TRBJ1-1
abundance: NA
d_gene: NA
v_gene: TRBV3-1/TRBV3-2

CDR3nt: TGTGCCATCTCCCGCCCAGGGGTTCTGGGCTACACCTTC
CDR3aa: CAISRPGVLGYTF
j_gene: TRBJ1-2
abundance: NA
d_gene: NA
v_gene: TRBV10-3

CDR3nt: TGTGCCAGCAGCCATACTCTAAAGGGGACCCAGTACTTC
CDR3aa: CASSHTLKGTQYF
j_gene: TRBJ2-5
abundance: NA
d_gene: NA
v_gene: TRBV3-1/TRBV3-2

CDR3nt: TGTGCCAGCTCACAGGGGGACCTCCTAGGCGGCTACACCTTC
CDR3aa: CASSQGDLLGGYTF
j_gene: TRBJ1-2
abundance: once
d_gene: NA
v_gene: TRBV18

CDR3nt: TGTGCCAGCAGTTTCGAGACTAGCGGGAGGCGGGAGCAGTACTTC
CDR3aa: CASSFETSGRREQYF
j_gene: TRBJ2-7
abundance: NA
d_gene: TRBD2
v_gene: TRBV28

CDR3nt: TGTGCCAGCACCCCCGCCGGACTAGCCCCGTCATACAATGAGCAGTTCTTC
CDR3aa: CASTPAGLAPSYNEQFF
j_gene: TRBJ2-1
abundance: NA
d_gene: TRBD2
v_gene: TRBV3-1/TRBV3-2

CDR3nt: TGTGCCAGCAGTTTATCAGGGAATCAGCCCCAGCATTTT
CDR3aa: CASSLSGNQPQHF
j_gene: TRBJ1-5
abundance: NA
d_gene: NA
v_gene: TRBV12-3/TRBV12-4

CDR3nt: TGTGCCAGCAGTCGGTCGACAGGGAGCTCCTACGAGCAGTACTTC
CDR3aa: CASSRSTGSSYEQYF
j_gene: TRBJ2-7
abundance: NA
d_gene: TRBD1
v_gene: TRBV28

CDR3nt: TGTGCCAGCAGCTTGGGAACTACAGGGTCCGTTGGCTACACCTTC
CDR3aa: CASSLGTTGSVGYTF
j_gene: TRBJ1-2
abundance: NA
d_gene: NA
v_gene: TRBV5-6

CDR3nt: TGTGCCAGCAGCTTGCCGCTTGGGACCTCCCTCCACTTT
CDR3aa: CASSLPLGTSLHF
j_gene: TRBJ1-6
abundance: few
d_gene: NA
v_gene: TRBV5-5

CDR3nt: TGTGCCAGCAGCAAGATCCAAGAGACCCAGTACTTC
CDR3aa: CASSKIQETQYF
j_gene: TRBJ2-5
abundance: NA
d_gene: NA
v_gene: TRBV7-8

CDR3nt: TGCGCCAGCAGCTTGGTGGGGTCTAGTCCTTACAATGAGCAGTTCTTC
CDR3aa: CASSLVGSSPYNEQFF
j_gene: TRBJ2-1
abundance: NA
d_gene: NA
v_gene: TRBV5-1

CDR3nt: TGCAGTGCTAGTGTGGGCTCCAATCAGCCCCAGCATTTT
CDR3aa: CSASVGSNQPQHF
j_gene: TRBJ1-5
abundance: NA
d_gene: NA
v_gene: TRBV20-1

CDR3nt: TGTGCCAGCAGCTTTCTCACAGGGTCGGACTACGAGCAGTACTTC
CDR3aa: CASSFLTGSDYEQYF
j_gene: TRBJ2-7
abundance: NA
d_gene: NA
v_gene: TRBV7-9

CDR3nt: TGTGCCAGCAGTCCGCAAAGGACCGGAATCCTTGGCTACACCTTC
CDR3aa: CASSPQRTGILGYTF
j_gene: TRBJ1-2
abundance: NA
d_gene: NA
v_gene: TRBV27

CDR3nt: TGTGCCAGCAGTTACCTAGGGTCCCGCCCCTACGAGCAGTACTTC
CDR3aa: CASSYLGSRPYEQYF
j_gene: TRBJ2-7
abundance: NA
d_gene: NA
v_gene: TRBV6-5

CDR3nt: TGTGCCAGCAGCTTGTTTCCCGAGACCCAGTACTTC
CDR3aa: CASSLFPETQYF
j_gene: TRBJ2-5
abundance: NA
d_gene: NA
v_gene: TRBV5-4

CDR3nt: TGTGCCAGCAGCTTGCTAGCGGGGGAGGTGGATACGCAGTATTTT
CDR3aa: CASSLLAGEVDTQYF
j_gene: TRBJ2-3
abundance: NA
d_gene: TRBD2
v_gene: TRBV11-1